This T cell receptor beta chain originates from a study of blood T cell repertoires in COVID-19. In the authors' methods: Researchers report that nucleated cell counts were estimated from reference gene primer amplification. Sequencing used immunoSEQ multiplex PCR; TCRdb keeps in-frame clones, though not all of them. V, J and clone size derive from that table, while D and trimming were established from the DNA sequence. Of approximately 250,000 clones detected, 86% appear once; the ten largest clones hold around 9%. The specimen was peripheral blood. This clonotype originated in a man aged 35-49 years with active or convalescent COVID-19.

CDR3 sequence reads: CASSLETGREGEQYF. CDR3 coding DNA: TGTGCCAGCAGCTTGGAAACAGGGCGGGAGGGCGAGCAGTACTTC. The chain combines TRBV5-5 with TRBJ2-7; 9 positions match TRBD2. From germline, CDR1 is SGHKS and CDR2 YYEKEE (reference sequence). J gave up 6 bases and V 0 bases, and 7 bases lay outside the gene matches. This CDR3 is built from 15 residues.